These 32 T cell receptor beta chains share one sample of origin, sequenced in a study of T cell repertoires in cytomegalovirus infection. MiXCR, run by TCRdb on the reads, gives a single entry per CDR3 protein. The sample shows about 490,000 distinct CDR3 sequences, around 27% of them seen only once. What was sequenced was PBMCs. The receptor source for this set is a human donor in good health (CMV status not recorded). Some clones in this sample may be carry-over from other donors' samples.

This chain joins TRBV20-1 and TRBJ1-5; 7 bases align to TRBD1. There are 12 residues in the CDR3. Germline lookup yields CDR1 DFQATT and CDR2 SNEGSKA (reference sequence). J was trimmed by 14 bases and V by 2 bases; bases with no gene match: 9. CDR3 DNA: TGCAGTGCTAGAATCGTCCAGGGGGAAGAGCATTTT. This codes for CSARIVQGEEHF.

The chain combines TRBV7-8 with TRBJ1-1, with TRBD1 matching 11 bases. The germline CDR1 and CDR2 sequences are SGHVS and FQNEAQ. CDR3 length equals 18 residues. Trimming cost V 10 bases and J 3 bases; bases outside gene matches: 19. This CDR3 reads CATLNPTGTGGTYTEAFF. The DNA of the CDR3 is TGTGCCACCTTAAACCCAACCGGGACAGGGGGAACGTACACTGAAGCTTTCTTT.

This clonotype was recorded at least ten times. The DNA for the CDR3 is TGTGCCAGCAGCTTATTCCCGTATGGCTACACCTTC. Encoded protein: CASSLFPYGYTF. The V gene is TRBV7-2, the J gene TRBJ1-2; D uncertain. The CDR3 totals 12 residues. V dropped 2 bases and J dropped 5 bases, with 6 bases sitting between them. Germline V CDR1 and CDR2: SGHTA, FQGNSA.

The rearrangement uses TRBV7-7 and TRBJ2-5; D is unclear. Trimming shortened V by 3 bases and J by 5 bases, and 16 bases separated the two germline ends. CDR1 is SSHAT, CDR2 FNYEAQ, per germline (reference sequence). The CDR3 totals 15 residues. DNA for the CDR3: TGTGCCAGCAGCTTGGCTGGGGTGTCCGGGGAGACCCAGTACTTC. Translating it yields CASSLAGVSGETQYF.

Ten or more counts support this clonotype. The rearrangement links TRBV10-3 to TRBJ2-3, with D perhaps assigned TRBD1 or TRBD2 (5 bases each). Germline V CDR1 and CDR2: ENHRY, SYGVKD. The CDR3 has 15 amino acids. V lost 10 bases and J 3 bases, leaving 20 bases between the germline ends. CDR3 protein: CATCAGSGRTDTQYF. Written as DNA, the CDR3 is TGTGCCACCTGTGCAGGGTCGGGGAGAACAGATACGCAGTATTTT.

This clonotype was seen more than once but under ten times. This chain links TRBV4-1 with TRBJ1-2, with a weak D call TRBD1 (5 bases). Germline CDR1 reads MGHRA; CDR2 reads YSYEKL. CDR3 size: 15 residues. The V end lost 1 base, the J end lost 5 bases, and 14 bases lay between the germline ends. This chain's CDR3 is CASSQGGVSPYGYTF. The DNA for the CDR3 is TGCGCCAGCAGCCAAGGAGGGGTTAGTCCGTATGGCTACACCTTC.

The V and J genes are TRBV19 and TRBJ2-1; the D is unclear. Germline assignment: CDR1 LNHDA and CDR2 SQIVND (reference sequence). V was pared by 3 bases and J by 7 bases, with 4 bases between. The CDR3 runs to 11 residues. DNA for the CDR3: TGTGCCAGTAGTATTGTGAATGAGCAGTTCTTC. Translation gives CASSIVNEQFF.

This clonotype was observed at least ten times. The rearrangement uses TRBV7-8 and TRBJ2-5; D call uncertain. Germline CDR1 reads SGHVS; CDR2 reads FQNEAQ. Trimming shortened V by 5 bases and J by 1 base, and 14 bases separated the two germline ends. The CDR3 loop spans 15 amino acids. CDR3 in amino acids: CASSRLEPTQETQYF. CDR3 coding DNA: TGTGCCAGCAGCCGTCTAGAGCCTACCCAAGAGACCCAGTACTTC.

The table lists this clonotype with many counts. V gene TRBV7-6 combines with J gene TRBJ2-5; D is possibly TRBD1 or TRBD2 (5 bases each). This CDR3 has 14 amino acids. V dropped 6 bases and J dropped 4 bases, with 15 bases sitting between them. Germline assignment: CDR1 SGHVS and CDR2 FNYEAQ. This chain's CDR3 is CASSTRGMGETQYF. The CDR3 DNA is TGTGCCAGCAGTACTAGGGGTATGGGAGAGACCCAGTACTTC.

This clonotype was detected many times. The chain carries TRBV7-2 and TRBJ2-1, with TRBD1 as a possible D gene (5 bases). Trimming removed 1 base at V and 5 bases at J, with 21 bases between. Germline CDR1 is SGHTA and CDR2 is FQGNSA. The CDR3 covers 18 residues. The CDR3, as DNA: TGTGCCAGCAGCTTAGACGCACTTGCGCCCTCAGGGCACAATGAGCAGTTCTTC. Its protein product is CASSLDALAPSGHNEQFF.

The gene calls are TRBV6-5 and TRBJ1-5; tentatively, D is TRBD1 (6 bases). Trimming shortened V by 5 bases and J by 2 bases, and 10 bases separated the two germline ends. CDR1 is MNHEY and CDR2 is SVGAGI in the germline V gene. The length of the CDR3 is 14 residues. This chain's CDR3 is CASSNRQGNQPQHF. DNA of the CDR3: TGTGCCAGCAGTAACCGACAGGGCAATCAGCCCCAGCATTTT.

This clonotype was seen ten or more times. This chain connects TRBV28 to TRBJ1-5, with D uncertain. Trimming removed 6 bases at V and 2 bases at J, with 11 bases between. This CDR3 has 14 amino acids. The germline V gene encodes CDR1 MDHEN and CDR2 SYDVKM. The DNA for the CDR3 is TGTGCCAGCAGCGCTTTATGGGGCAATCAGCCCCAGCATTTT. Residues: CASSALWGNQPQHF.

In its sample, this clonotype was seen many times. This chain connects TRBV7-8 to TRBJ2-5; TRBD2 agrees at 13 bases. This CDR3 contains 15 residues. V trimming: 4 bases; J trimming: 4 bases; junction bases outside the gene matches: 3. CDR1 SGHVS and CDR2 FQNEAQ come from the germline V gene. CDR3 protein: CASSSGLAGRETQYF. In nucleotides, the CDR3 is TGTGCCAGCAGCTCGGGACTAGCGGGACGAGAGACCCAGTACTTC.

The chain combines TRBV5-6 with TRBJ2-2; 16 positions agree with TRBD2. V shed 5 bases, J shed 0 bases, and the junction held 4 bases outside the gene matches. The CDR3 contains 18 residues. Germline V CDR1 and CDR2: SGHDT, YYEEEE. CDR3 nucleotide sequence: TGTGCCAGCAGGTCCGGGACTAGCGGGAGGGCGAACACCGGGGAGCTGTTTTTT. The encoded protein is CASRSGTSGRANTGELFF.

The chain's CDR3 is CASSQDWRARSGELFF. CDR3 DNA: TGCGCCAGCAGCCAAGATTGGCGGGCGAGGTCCGGGGAGCTGTTTTTT. The chain uses TRBV4-3 and TRBJ2-2; possibly TRBD2 for D (5 bases). The CDR3 sequence is 16 residues long. The V and J ends lost 0 bases and 6 bases respectively, with 14 bases between them. The germline gives CDR1 LGHNA, CDR2 YSLEER.

In its sample, this clonotype was seen a few times. The chain couples TRBV5-6 to TRBJ1-2, with D hard to call. Germline V gene data show CDR1 as SGHDT and CDR2 as YYEEEE. This CDR3 is built from 14 residues. Trimming removed 0 bases at V and 5 bases at J, with 11 bases between. CDR3 residues: CASSLERGQYGYTF. CDR3 bases: TGTGCCAGCAGCTTGGAGAGAGGGCAGTATGGCTACACCTTC.

This clonotype was recorded a few times. The chain links TRBV29-1 to TRBJ2-1, with 13 bases matching TRBD2. The CDR3 contains 14 residues. CDR1 and CDR2 from the germline V gene are SQVTM and ANQGSEA. With V trimmed by 7 bases and J by 10 bases, 10 bases remained unmatched. Written as DNA, the CDR3 is TGCAGCGCTATAGGACTAGCGGGAGAGGGAGAGCAGTTCTTC. The encoded protein is CSAIGLAGEGEQFF.

This clonotype has a count of ten or more. The chain uses TRBV7-2 and TRBJ2-5; the match to TRBD2 covers 7 bases. Germline V CDR1 and CDR2: SGHTA, FQGNSA. The CDR3 consists of 14 residues. With 8 bases clipped from V and 5 bases from J, the junction kept 11 bases outside the gene matches. The CDR3: CASHPGGVGETQYF. The CDR3 DNA reads as TGTGCCAGCCACCCTGGGGGGGTAGGGGAGACCCAGTACTTC.

This clonotype occurred many times. The rearrangement uses TRBV7-6 and TRBJ1-1, with 7 bases fitting TRBD1. CDR1 SGHVS and CDR2 FNYEAQ come from the germline V gene. With V trimmed by 1 base and J by 5 bases, 1 base remained unmatched. The CDR3 runs 13 residues. The CDR3 here is CASSLEQGTEAFF. The CDR3 DNA reads TGTGCCAGCAGCTTAGAACAGGGGACTGAAGCTTTCTTT.

In this sample, this clonotype turned up a few times. V usage is TRBV3-1 and J usage is TRBJ2-1; 11 nucleotides agree with TRBD1. CDR1 is LGHDT, CDR2 YNNKEL, per germline (reference sequence). The CDR3 covers 15 residues. Unmatched junction bases numbered 3, after V lost 4 bases and J lost 4 bases. The CDR3 sequence is CASSPDRGRYNEQFF. Here the CDR3 DNA reads TGTGCCAGCAGCCCGGACAGGGGGCGGTACAATGAGCAGTTCTTC.

The V call is TRBV27, the J call TRBJ2-3; 7 nucleotides line up with TRBD2. The CDR3 spans 13 residues. Germline V CDR1 and CDR2: MNHEY, SMNVEV (reference sequence). Trimming at V came to 7 bases and at J to 3 bases, leaving 4 bases not matched to a gene. CDR3 in amino acids: CASTRGKTDTQYF. The CDR3 nucleotides read TGTGCCAGCACGCGGGGGAAAACAGATACGCAGTATTTT.

This clonotype was recorded a few times. The chain recombines TRBV27 with TRBJ2-6; no reliable D call. Looked up from germline, CDR1 is MNHEY and CDR2 is SMNVEV (reference sequence). The CDR3 runs to 14 residues. Trimming shortened V by 5 bases and J by 4 bases, and 9 bases separated the two germline ends. The CDR3 sequence is CASSKGSGANVLTF. The CDR3 DNA follows: TGTGCCAGCAGTAAAGGGTCCGGGGCCAACGTCCTGACTTTC.

This clonotype has a handful of counts. The chain recombines TRBV7-6 with TRBJ2-1, with 10 bases aligning to TRBD2. This CDR3 spans 15 amino acids. CDR1 and CDR2 from the germline V gene are SGHVS and FNYEAQ. After removal of 3 bases from V and 6 bases from J, the junction contained 5 bases not matched to a gene. CDR3: CASSFYSSGSNEQFF. CDR3 nucleotide sequence: TGTGCCAGCAGCTTTTACTCTAGCGGGAGCAATGAGCAGTTCTTC.

This clonotype has more than one count but fewer than ten. The rearrangement joins TRBV7-2 to TRBJ1-5; D not resolved. This CDR3 is 13 amino acids long. The ends were cut back, 1 base at V and 6 bases at J, with 7 bases in the middle. Germline CDR1 SGHTA, CDR2 FQGNSA. Here the CDR3 reads CASSLEVAQPQHF. The CDR3 DNA follows: TGTGCCAGCAGCTTAGAAGTCGCTCAGCCCCAGCATTTT.

The chain couples TRBV19 to TRBJ1-5, with 10 bases matching TRBD1. V trimming: 6 bases; J trimming: 6 bases; junction bases outside the gene matches: 8. Germline V gene data show CDR1 as LNHDA and CDR2 as SQIVND (reference sequence). The CDR3 runs 15 residues. Written as DNA, the CDR3 is TGTGCCAGTAGCCGGACAGGGGGAAACATTCAGCCCCAGCATTTT. Its protein product is CASSRTGGNIQPQHF.

There are many counts of this clonotype. This chain joins TRBV10-3 and TRBJ2-1; 9 nucleotides agree with TRBD2. Trimming at V came to 4 bases and at J to 9 bases, leaving 16 bases not matched to a gene. From germline, CDR1 is ENHRY and CDR2 SYGVKD. The CDR3 is 17 residues long. The CDR3 bases are TGTGCCATCAGTGGGGCCAAGGCGCGGGAGGGGTTCGCTGAGCAGTTCTTC. Translation gives CAISGAKAREGFAEQFF.

This clonotype was detected only a few times. CDR3 coding DNA: TGTGCCTGGAGTCGGGGCAAAGATCAGCCCCAGCATTTT. Its translation is CAWSRGKDQPQHF. The genes are TRBV30 and TRBJ1-5, with D possibly being TRBD1 (5 bases). Trimming cost V 2 bases and J 5 bases, with 10 bases left between them. This CDR3 contains 13 residues. Germline CDR1 GTSNPN, CDR2 SVGIG (reference sequence).

The V and J genes are TRBV7-2 and TRBJ1-1; maybe TRBD1 (5 bases). CDR3 length: 16 amino acids. Trimming took off 1 base at V and 1 base at J, with 13 bases between the two ends. Germline CDR1 and CDR2: SGHTA and FQGNSA. The DNA of the CDR3 is TGTGCCAGCAGCTTAGGCGGGCAGGGAAGGAACACTGAAGCTTTCTTT. Its protein is CASSLGGQGRNTEAFF.

Ten or more counts support this clonotype. The gene calls are TRBV7-2 and TRBJ1-1; 8 nucleotides line up with TRBD1. This CDR3 region has 21 residues. After removal of 1 base from V and 0 bases from J, the junction contained 19 bases not matched to a gene. Germline assignment: CDR1 SGHTA and CDR2 FQGNSA. CDR3 nucleotides: TGTGCCAGCAGCTTAGAGTTGGTCAGGGGGCGACTCCGTCCAATGAACACTGAAGCTTTCTTT. This gives the protein CASSLELVRGRLRPMNTEAFF.

This clonotype came up a few times. The chain joins TRBV11-2 to TRBJ2-3, with D perhaps TRBD1 (6 bases). The V end lost 5 bases, the J end lost 4 bases, and 13 bases lay between the germline ends. Germline CDR1 is SGHAT and CDR2 is FQNNGV. The CDR3 length is 14 residues. CDR3 nucleotide sequence: TGTGCCAGCAGCCCTACACAGGGACCAGATACGCAGTATTTT. It translates to CASSPTQGPDTQYF.

The chain carries TRBV7-6 and TRBJ2-3; 10 bases line up with TRBD2. With V trimmed by 1 base and J by 4 bases, 5 bases remained unmatched. The CDR3 extends over 16 amino acids. The germline V gene has CDR1 SGHVS and CDR2 FNYEAQ. The CDR3 spells CASSLDQAGGADTQYF. CDR3 coding DNA: TGTGCCAGCAGCTTAGATCAAGCGGGAGGGGCAGATACGCAGTATTTT.

V usage is TRBV29-1 and J usage is TRBJ2-3, with 9 bases fitting TRBD2. The CDR3 loop spans 13 amino acids. The V and J ends lost 7 bases and 3 bases, in that order; junction bases with no gene match: 5. Germline V gives CDR1 SQVTM, CDR2 ANQGSEA. The CDR3 coding sequence is TGCAGCGCCGTAGCGGGAGCGACAGATACGCAGTATTTT. Translation: CSAVAGATDTQYF.